Below are 24 T cell receptor beta chains sequenced from a single sample in a study of cytomegalovirus exposure and HLA in healthy donors. Use of 60 Vbeta and 13 Jbeta primers characterized the PCR. Profiling relied on immunoSEQ multiplex PCR, and the TCRdb table lists in-frame clones only, not all of them. Of some 110,000 clones in the sample, less than 80% were seen once. What was sequenced was PBMCs. These receptors originate from a middle-aged man in good health and CMV-seronegative.

V gene TRBV7-9 combines with J gene TRBJ1-4; 10 positions agree with TRBD1. Germline V CDR1 and CDR2: SEHNR, FQNEAQ (reference sequence). This CDR3 contains 15 residues. The J segment lost 7 bases and the V segment lost 5 bases, leaving 7 bases of the junction unmatched. CDR3 sequence (DNA): TGTGCCAGCAGCCCAAGGACAGGGGGGGGTGAAAAACTGTTTTTT. This encodes CASSPRTGGGEKLFF. Using reference TRBV7-9 and TRBJ1-4 for the parts outside the CDR3, the full variable domain is DTGVSQNPRHKITKRGQNVTFRCDPISEHNRLYWYRQTLGQGPEFLTYFQNEAQLEKSRLLSDRFSAERPKGSFSTLEIQRTEQGDSAMYLCASSPRTGGGEKLFFGSGTQLSVL.

This clone was seen only once. The chain joins TRBV15 to TRBJ2-6, with D maybe TRBD1 (6 bases). Trimming took off 0 bases at V and 2 bases at J, with 8 bases between the two ends. From germline, CDR1 is LNHNV and CDR2 YYDKDF (reference sequence). The length of the CDR3 is 16 residues. The CDR3 DNA is TGTGCCACCAGCAGAGAAGGGGGAGCTGGGGCCAACGTCCTGACTTTC. Protein product: CATSREGGAGANVLTF.

DNA of the CDR3: TGTGCCAGCACGACCAATCGGGGGTACACTGAAGCTTTCTTT. Protein sequence: CASTTNRGYTEAFF. The chain uses TRBV6-4 and TRBJ1-1; D is possibly TRBD1 (5 bases). This CDR3 is 14 amino acids long. V was pared by 7 bases and J by 3 bases, with 15 bases between. Germline V gene data show CDR1 as MRHNA and CDR2 as SNTAGT.

About this clone: Distinct nucleotide sequences in the sample also encode this CDR3. The V and J genes are TRBV7-9 and TRBJ1-1, with 8 bases lining up with TRBD1. Germline trimming cut 5 bases from V and 0 bases from J; bases unmatched to any gene: 2. The CDR3 is 14 amino acids. CDR1 SEHNR and CDR2 FQNEAQ come from the germline V gene (reference sequence). This CDR3 reads CASSLGQVNTEAFF. DNA for the CDR3: TGTGCCAGCAGCCTGGGACAGGTGAACACTGAAGCTTTCTTT.

The rearrangement joins TRBV5-4 to TRBJ2-3; TRBD2 agrees at 10 bases. Germline V gives CDR1 SGHNT, CDR2 YYREEE (reference sequence). This CDR3 region has 16 residues. Unmatched junction bases numbered 8, after V lost 6 bases and J lost 1 base. The CDR3 sequence: CASMRSGGAGTDTQYF. The DNA of the CDR3 is TGTGCCAGCATGAGAAGCGGGGGGGCAGGCACAGATACGCAGTATTTT.

A few counts support this clone. The rearrangement links TRBV29-1 to TRBJ2-2; maybe TRBD2 (6 bases). The CDR3 has 12 amino acids. V lost 4 bases to trimming and J lost 5 bases, with 8 bases between them. Germline V CDR1 and CDR2: SQVTM, ANQGSEA. CDR3 sequence reads: CSVVRGTGELFF. CDR3 DNA sequence: TGCAGCGTTGTACGGGGGACCGGGGAGCTGTTTTTT.

This chain links TRBV5-1 with TRBJ2-7, with 7 bases lining up with TRBD1. There are 15 residues in the CDR3. Germline loops: CDR1 SGHRS, CDR2 YFSETQ. J lost 3 bases, V lost 6 bases, and 12 bases had no gene match. The CDR3 loop reads CASTPQGGALYEQYF. The DNA for the CDR3 is TGCGCCAGCACCCCGCAAGGGGGCGCCCTCTACGAGCAGTACTTC.

This chain connects TRBV10-2 to TRBJ1-6; the D is unclear. The V gene's germline CDR1 is WSHSY and CDR2 SAAADI. V was cut by 6 bases and J by 1 base, with 10 bases left in between. The length of the CDR3 is 15 residues. CDR3 nucleotide sequence: TGCGCCAGCAGAGAATCGGGGTCCTATAATTCACCCCTCCACTTT. This sequence encodes CASRESGSYNSPLHF.

V usage is TRBV9 and J usage is TRBJ2-5, with D perhaps matching TRBD1 (6 bases). CDR3 size: 15 residues. Trimming pared 1 base from V and 5 bases from J, leaving 15 bases between. CDR1 SGDLS and CDR2 YYNGEE come from the germline V gene. Written as DNA, the CDR3 is TGTGCCAGCAGCGTATTACCAGGGGTGGAGGAGACCCAGTACTTC. It translates to CASSVLPGVEETQYF.

J is TRBJ1-4 and V is TRBV4-2; 11 nucleotides match TRBD1. This CDR3 spans 17 amino acids. Looked up from germline, CDR1 is LGHNA and CDR2 is YNFKEQ. The junction had 7 bases not matched to a gene; V was cut back by 1 base and J by 6 bases. CDR3 DNA: TGTGCCAGCAGCCAAGGGACAGGGGGCGCACTAGATGAAAAACTGTTTTTT. Protein sequence: CASSQGTGGALDEKLFF.

The rearrangement joins TRBV7-6 to TRBJ1-1; D not resolved. CDR1 is SGHVS, CDR2 FNYEAQ, per germline. Between the trimmed V and J ends, which lost 1 base and 1 base, there was a span of 10 bases. The CDR3 is made up of 15 amino acids. The CDR3 is CASSLGAVTNTEAFF. The CDR3 nucleotides are TGTGCCAGCAGCTTAGGGGCAGTTACGAACACTGAAGCTTTCTTT. Filled out from reference TRBV7-6 and TRBJ1-1, the complete variable domain reads GAGVSQSPRYKVTKRGQDVALRCDPISGHVSLYWYRQALGQGPEFLTYFNYEAQQDKSGLPNDRFSAERPEGSISTLTIQRTEQRDSAMYRCASSLGAVTNTEAFFGQGTRLTVV.

This chain links TRBV9 with TRBJ1-2, with 7 bases matching TRBD1. The germline V gene has CDR1 SGDLS and CDR2 YYNGEE. The CDR3 runs 15 residues. Trimming took 0 bases from V and 0 from J; bases not matched to a gene: 2. The CDR3 spells CASSVADRPNYGYTF. Written as DNA, the CDR3 is TGTGCCAGCAGCGTAGCGGACAGGCCTAACTATGGCTACACCTTC. Full variable domain (remainder filled in from reference TRBV9 and TRBJ1-2): DSGVTQTPKHLITATGQRVTLRCSPRSGDLSVYWYQQSLDQGLQFLIQYYNGEERAKGNILERFSAQQFPDLHSELNLSSLELGDSALYFCASSVADRPNYGYTFGSGTRLTVV.

The V call is TRBV11-2, the J call TRBJ2-1; a weak D match, TRBD1 (6 bases). The ends were cut back, 4 bases at V and 10 bases at J, with 20 bases in the middle. CDR1 and CDR2 from the germline V gene are SGHAT and FQNNGV. The CDR3 is 15 amino acids. The CDR3 DNA sequence: TGTGCCAGCAGCTCCGGGACACCGAGCCCTTCAGAGCAGTTCTTC. It yields the protein CASSSGTPSPSEQFF.

V gene TRBV28 combines with J gene TRBJ1-2; 7 positions agree with TRBD1. The CDR3 covers 15 residues. CDR1 MDHEN and CDR2 SYDVKM come from the germline V gene. J was trimmed by 8 bases and V by 3 bases; bases with no gene match: 12. CDR3 in DNA: TGTGCCAGCAGTTTCTCCGGACAGGCCTCCCGGGGCTACACCTTC. It specifies CASSFSGQASRGYTF.

The rearrangement joins TRBV9 to TRBJ2-7, with 10 bases lining up with TRBD1. The germline V gene encodes CDR1 SGDLS and CDR2 YYNGEE. The CDR3 length is 14 residues. V lost 3 bases and J lost 6; bases outside the gene matches: 6. The CDR3 DNA reads TGTGCCAGCAGCGGCGGGACAGGGGTCGGCGAGCAGTACTTC. This sequence encodes CASSGGTGVGEQYF.

The rearrangement links TRBV5-6 to TRBJ2-5; 7 bases match TRBD2. Germline loops: CDR1 SGHDT, CDR2 YYEEEE. J gave up 0 bases and V 4 bases, and 12 bases lay outside the gene matches. This CDR3 is 17 amino acids long. In nucleotides, the CDR3 is TGTGCCAGCAGCCCGATCTCTGAGCGGGATTACCAAGAGACCCAGTACTTC. As protein: CASSPISERDYQETQYF.

This clone was recorded only once. The chain combines TRBV19 with TRBJ2-3, with D maybe TRBD2 (7 bases). The V and J ends lost 4 bases and 5 bases respectively, with 13 bases between them. This CDR3 region has 14 residues. CDR1 is LNHDA and CDR2 is SQIVND in the germline V gene (reference sequence). The CDR3 is CASSTAGARDTQYF. The CDR3 DNA reads TGTGCCAGTAGTACCGCGGGGGCCCGAGATACGCAGTATTTT.

The chain couples TRBV4-1 to TRBJ1-2; D unresolved. Deletions cut 4 bases from V and 0 bases from J, with 12 bases between. This CDR3 is built from 15 residues. Germline loops: CDR1 MGHRA, CDR2 YSYEKL. CDR3 residues: CASSLEHGANYGYTF. The CDR3 DNA reads TGCGCCAGCAGCCTTGAGCACGGAGCTAACTATGGCTACACCTTC.

The V and J genes are TRBV7-7 and TRBJ2-5; 10 bases map to TRBD2. CDR1 and CDR2 (germline): SSHAT, FNYEAQ (reference sequence). The CDR3 contains 17 residues. V lost 1 base to trimming and J lost 3 bases; unmatched junction nucleotides: 8. The CDR3 DNA is TGTGCCAGCAGCTTAGAAAGCGGGGGGGCCAAAGAAGAGACCCAGTACTTC. Amino acid sequence: CASSLESGGAKEETQYF. The variable domain in full, with the rest retrieved from reference TRBV7-7 and TRBJ2-5, is GAGVSQSPRYKVTKRGQDVTLRCDPISSHATLYWYQQALGQGPEFLTYFNYEAQPDKSGLPSDRFSAERPEGSISTLTIQRTEQRDSAMYRCASSLESGGAKEETQYFGPGTRLLVL.

V usage is TRBV7-2 and J usage is TRBJ2-7; D is unclear. The germline V gene has CDR1 SGHTA and CDR2 FQGNSA. The CDR3 has 12 amino acids. The V gene lost 2 bases and the J gene lost 5 bases, with 7 bases spanning the gap. CDR3 DNA: TGTGCCAGCAGCTTAAGAGTTAACGAGCAGTACTTC. The encoded protein is CASSLRVNEQYF.

J is TRBJ1-6 and V is TRBV9, with D possibly being TRBD1 (5 bases). The CDR3 length is 12 residues. Deletions cut 3 bases from V and 7 bases from J, with 5 bases between. CDR1 is SGDLS and CDR2 is YYNGEE in the germline V gene. The CDR3 protein is CASSAGNSPLHF. DNA for the CDR3: TGTGCCAGCAGCGCAGGGAATTCACCCCTCCACTTT.

V is TRBV5-1 and J is TRBJ1-3; 10 bases agree with TRBD1. CDR3 length equals 14 residues. The J segment lost 8 bases and the V segment lost 0 bases, leaving 2 bases of the junction unmatched. From germline, CDR1 is SGHRS and CDR2 YFSETQ. The CDR3 sequence: CASSLGDRGDTIYF. The CDR3, as DNA: TGCGCCAGCAGCTTGGGGGACAGGGGAGACACCATATATTTT.

The rearrangement links TRBV11-3 to TRBJ2-2; TRBD1 matches 7 bases. Looked up from germline, CDR1 is SGHNT and CDR2 is YENEEA. The CDR3 is made up of 17 amino acids. With V trimmed by 3 bases and J by 6 bases, 13 bases remained unmatched. Here the CDR3 reads CASSFGMGTGVSGELFF. The DNA of the CDR3 is TGTGCCAGCAGCTTTGGGATGGGAACAGGGGTCTCCGGGGAGCTGTTTTTT.

This clone appeared a few times. The gene calls are TRBV19 and TRBJ1-6; TRBD1 matches 10 bases. Germline CDR1 and CDR2: LNHDA and SQIVND (reference sequence). The CDR3 extends over 15 amino acids. The V gene end was trimmed by 7 bases and the J gene end by 7 bases; junction bases not matched to a gene: 7. Here the CDR3 reads CASTPTGQGNSPLHF. As DNA, the CDR3 is TGTGCCAGTACCCCGACGGGACAGGGGAATTCACCCCTCCACTTT.